The 25 T cell receptor beta chains given below trace back to one sample, sequenced in a study of low-dose radiotherapy and immunotherapy resistance in tumors. Time point denoted: after trial treatment. The treatment denotes: LDRT plus nivolumab, ipilimumab, low-dose cyclophosphamide and aspirin (RACIN trial). Alpha- and beta-chain coverage of first-strand cDNA came from TRAV- and TRBV-specific primers. Amplification, which lasted roughly 20 PCR cycles, used a constant-region primer and V-primer adapter to amplify TCRs. One entry per CDR3 protein, called by TCRdb with MiXCR from the reads. The data show roughly 100,000 distinct CDR3 sequences, 20% seen once. The sequencing used PBMCs, collected after low-dose radiotherapy plus immunotherapy. These receptors were collected from a male donor with prostate cancer.

This clonotype was seen at least ten times. The chain recombines TRBV6-2 or TRBV6-3 with TRBJ2-7, with 8 nucleotides matching TRBD1. Germline trimming cut 5 bases from V and 0 bases from J; bases unmatched to any gene: 6. Germline V gene lookup returns CDR1 MNHEY and CDR2 SVGEGT. CDR3 length: 15 residues. CDR3 nucleotide sequence: TGTGCCAGCAGTATCACCGGGACAGGCTCCTACGAGCAGTACTTC. Translated: CASSITGTGSYEQYF.

This clonotype was observed many times. The chain links TRBV5-4 to TRBJ2-7; TRBD2 aligns across 11 bases. The length of the CDR3 is 15 residues. V lost 4 bases to trimming and J lost 6 bases; unmatched junction nucleotides: 9. Germline V lookup: CDR1 SGHNT, CDR2 YYREEE (reference sequence). The CDR3 protein is CASSHLAGGVGEQYF. The CDR3 bases are TGTGCCAGCAGCCACCTAGCGGGGGGCGTCGGCGAGCAGTACTTC.

CDR3 sequence: CASRQPGQGINEQFF. The CDR3 nucleotides read TGTGCCAGCAGGCAACCGGGACAGGGGATCAATGAGCAGTTCTTC. The chain uses TRBV7-6 and TRBJ2-1; 10 bases match TRBD1. CDR3 length: 15 amino acids. Germline V CDR1 and CDR2: SGHVS, FNYEAQ. V was clipped by 6 bases and J by 6 bases; unmatched bases: 8.

In its sample, this clonotype was seen a few times. The gene calls are TRBV6-6 and TRBJ2-1; D may correspond to TRBD1 or TRBD2 (5 bases each). Germline V gene data show CDR1 as MNHNY and CDR2 as SVGAGI (reference sequence). The V gene lost 6 bases and the J gene lost 6 bases, with 18 bases spanning the gap. This CDR3 comprises 15 residues. Here the CDR3 reads CASRRGAAVTNEQFF. In DNA form, the CDR3 reads TGTGCCAGCAGGAGGGGAGCAGCAGTGACCAATGAGCAGTTCTTC.

Ten or more counts support this clonotype. V is TRBV7-6 and J is TRBJ2-7, with D possibly TRBD1 on 5 matching bases. The CDR3 runs to 13 residues. Germline values: CDR1 SGHVS, CDR2 FNYEAQ. Deletions cut 0 bases from V and 6 bases from J, with 9 bases between. CDR3 sequence reads: CASSLAQGSEQYF. DNA for the CDR3: TGTGCCAGCAGCTTAGCTCAGGGTTCCGAGCAGTACTTC.

This chain connects TRBV6-5 to TRBJ2-2; TRBD2 might be the D (5 bases). From germline, CDR1 is MNHEY and CDR2 SVGAGI. The length of the CDR3 is 15 residues. The V gene lost 7 bases and the J gene lost 0 bases, with 12 bases spanning the gap. The CDR3 loop reads CASTTGYTNTGELFF. The CDR3 DNA reads TGTGCCAGCACTACGGGATATACGAACACCGGGGAGCTGTTTTTT.

Many counts were recorded for this clonotype. The chain is built from TRBV11-2 and TRBJ2-3; D uncertain. Germline values: CDR1 SGHAT, CDR2 FQNNGV. CDR3 length: 14 amino acids. The V and J ends lost 5 bases and 1 base respectively, with 10 bases between them. CDR3 sequence: CASSPRGGTDTQYF. CDR3 nucleotide sequence: TGTGCCAGCAGCCCCCGTGGGGGCACAGATACGCAGTATTTT.

This clonotype was recorded at least ten times. This chain connects TRBV7-8 to TRBJ2-7; D is perhaps TRBD2 (5 bases). The V gene lost 2 bases and the J gene lost 5 bases, with 13 bases spanning the gap. Per the germline V gene, CDR1 is SGHVS and CDR2 is FQNEAQ. This CDR3 region has 14 residues. CDR3 sequence: CASSLFTSADEQYF. The CDR3 DNA reads as TGTGCCAGCAGCTTATTTACTAGTGCCGACGAGCAGTACTTC.

Remarks on this clonotype: A far larger clone is a single base away, which makes a read error likely. The chain has TRBV6-8 and TRBJ2-3, with D maybe TRBD2 (6 bases). CDR3 size: 14 residues. Deletions cut 6 bases from V and 2 bases from J, with 12 bases between. Germline CDR1 reads MNHGY; CDR2 reads SAAAGT. CDR3 DNA sequence: TGTGCCAGCAGCCGACTAGTTCCCACAGATACGCAGTATTTT. Its protein is CASSRLVPTDTQYF.

This clonotype was counted at least ten times. The V and J genes are TRBV5-1 and TRBJ1-2; D remains unclear. V was shortened by 0 bases and J by 6 bases, with 9 bases between the two germline ends. This CDR3 is 13 amino acids long. In germline, CDR1 is SGHRS, CDR2 YFSETQ. The chain's CDR3 is CASSLALGDGYTF. CDR3 nucleotides: TGCGCCAGCAGCTTGGCTCTAGGTGATGGCTACACCTTC.

Many counts were recorded for this clonotype. The rearrangement joins TRBV20-1 to TRBJ2-5, with D perhaps matching TRBD1 or TRBD2 (6 bases each). V lost 0 bases and J lost 5, with 16 bases in between. Germline V gene data show CDR1 as DFQATT and CDR2 as SNEGSKA (reference sequence). The CDR3 is made up of 15 amino acids. Here the CDR3 DNA reads TGCAGTGCTAGAGATAGGGGGGCCCGGGGGGAGACCCAGTACTTC. Its translation is CSARDRGARGETQYF.

This clonotype was observed at least ten times. The chain links TRBV3-1 to TRBJ2-1; 15 bases fit TRBD2. J lost 4 bases, V lost 4 bases, and 8 bases had no gene match. The CDR3 has 18 amino acids. Germline loops: CDR1 LGHDT, CDR2 YNNKEL (reference sequence). CDR3 DNA: TGTGCCAGCAGCCCCCCGGGACTAGCGGGGGGTATTTACAATGAGCAGTTCTTC. Its protein product is CASSPPGLAGGIYNEQFF.

The CDR3 DNA is TGTGCCAGTAGCAAACCGGGACTAGCGGGGGGCATTGGGGAGCTGTTTTTT. The encoded protein is CASSKPGLAGGIGELFF. V and J are TRBV19 and TRBJ2-2, with 15 bases matching TRBD2. The junction had 10 bases not matched to a gene; V was cut back by 6 bases and J by 8 bases. Germline values: CDR1 LNHDA, CDR2 SQIVND (reference sequence). The length of the CDR3 is 17 residues.

This clonotype was counted at least ten times. The chain couples TRBV7-9 to TRBJ1-3, with D possibly matching TRBD1 (5 bases). The CDR3 runs to 15 residues. In germline, CDR1 is SEHNR, CDR2 FQNEAQ (reference sequence). V was cut by 4 bases and J by 3 bases, with 13 bases left in between. DNA for the CDR3: TGTGCCAGCAGCTCACCCGGGACGGATGGAAACACCATATATTTT. Residues: CASSSPGTDGNTIYF. Full variable domain (missing parts from reference TRBV7-9 and TRBJ1-3): DTGVSQNPRHKITKRGQNVTFRCDPISEHNRLYWYRQTLGQGPEFLTYFQNEAQLEKSRLLSDRFSAERPKGSFSTLEIQRTEQGDSAMYLCASSSPGTDGNTIYFGEGSWLTVV.

This clonotype was counted many times. V gene TRBV29-1 combines with J gene TRBJ1-2, with D maybe TRBD1 (5 bases). Trimming took 5 bases from V and 6 from J, leaving 16 bases between them. This CDR3 region has 13 residues. The V gene's germline CDR1 is SQVTM and CDR2 ANQGSEA. CDR3 amino acids: CSVPTGGGDGYTF. As DNA, the CDR3 is TGCAGCGTTCCAACAGGAGGCGGCGATGGCTACACCTTC.

This clonotype came up many times. This rearrangement joins TRBV6-6 to TRBJ2-7; D is possibly TRBD2 (5 bases). Germline V gene sequence: CDR1 MNHNY, CDR2 SVGAGI (reference sequence). Trimming pared 6 bases from V and 2 bases from J, leaving 11 bases between. This CDR3 is 13 amino acids long. CDR3 in DNA: TGTGCCAGCAGATCCGGGGATACCTACGAGCAGTACTTC. This encodes CASRSGDTYEQYF.

The rearrangement uses TRBV4-3 and TRBJ1-4; D is unresolved. The V end was cut by 1 base, the J end by 0 bases, with 3 bases between. The CDR3 contains 14 residues. The V gene's germline CDR1 is LGHNA and CDR2 YSLEER. CDR3 coding DNA: TGCGCCAGCAGCCAAGTTACAACTAATGAAAAACTGTTTTTT. This gives the protein CASSQVTTNEKLFF.

This clonotype was seen repeatedly, ten times or more. The chain is built from TRBV18 and TRBJ2-3; TRBD2 might be the D (5 bases). The V gene's germline CDR1 is KGHSH and CDR2 LQKENI. V was trimmed by 3 bases and J by 0 bases, leaving 10 bases between them. CDR3 length: 15 residues. The CDR3 here is CASSPSPGSTDTQYF. CDR3 nucleotides: TGTGCCAGCTCACCTTCCCCGGGGAGCACAGATACGCAGTATTTT.

This clonotype has a count of ten or more. This sequence joins TRBV6-5 and TRBJ2-7, with D perhaps TRBD2 (5 bases). Looked up from germline, CDR1 is MNHEY and CDR2 is SVGAGI. The V end was cut by 7 bases, the J end by 1 base, with 8 bases between. This CDR3 contains 12 residues. The CDR3 DNA reads as TGTGCCAGCATGGGAGATTCCTACGAGCAGTACTTC. It translates to CASMGDSYEQYF.

V and J are TRBV7-8 and TRBJ1-1; tentatively, D is TRBD1 (5 bases). V was pared by 5 bases and J by 3 bases, with 22 bases between. The length of the CDR3 is 17 residues. The germline V gene encodes CDR1 SGHVS and CDR2 FQNEAQ. The CDR3 loop is CASSTTLKGQGYTEAFF. The CDR3 nucleotides read TGTGCCAGCAGCACGACACTTAAGGGGCAGGGTTACACTGAAGCTTTCTTT.

This clonotype showed up just a few times. This chain links TRBV27 with TRBJ2-1, with 9 bases aligning to TRBD1. With 5 bases clipped from V and 4 bases from J, the junction kept 15 bases outside the gene matches. The CDR3 consists of 18 residues. Germline V gene lookup returns CDR1 MNHEY and CDR2 SMNVEV (reference sequence). DNA for the CDR3: TGTGCCAGCAGTCCGATCCCCAGGGACAGGGTAAAATACAATGAGCAGTTCTTC. Its protein product is CASSPIPRDRVKYNEQFF.

There are many counts of this clonotype. The chain couples TRBV27 to TRBJ1-6; 7 positions match TRBD1. The ends lost 7 bases at V and 9 bases at J; junction bases unmatched: 9. This CDR3 spans 14 amino acids. Germline CDR1 reads MNHEY; CDR2 reads SMNVEV (reference sequence). Here the CDR3 reads CASTPQGSGSPLHF. The CDR3 DNA sequence: TGTGCCAGCACCCCACAGGGGTCGGGTTCACCCCTCCACTTT.

In its sample, this clonotype was seen many times. The V call is TRBV6-2 or TRBV6-3, the J call TRBJ1-1; TRBD1 aligns across 8 bases. The V gene's germline CDR1 is MNHEY and CDR2 SVGEGT. CDR3 size: 15 residues. Unmatched junction bases numbered 2, after V lost 0 bases and J lost 2 bases. CDR3 coding DNA: TGTGCCAGCAGTTACTCAGGACAGGGCAACACTGAAGCTTTCTTT. Translating gives CASSYSGQGNTEAFF.

This clonotype was seen repeatedly, ten times or more. This rearrangement joins TRBV20-1 to TRBJ2-4, with a weak D call TRBD2 (6 bases). V was clipped by 5 bases and J by 0 bases, with 14 bases between them. The germline V gene has CDR1 DFQATT and CDR2 SNEGSKA (reference sequence). The CDR3 is 15 amino acids. The CDR3 nucleotides are TGCAGTGCTCACCCGCCCGGGGGAGCCAAAAACATTCAGTACTTC. Its translation is CSAHPPGGAKNIQYF.

Concerning this clonotype: A far larger clone is off by one base, so a read error is likely. V gene TRBV13 combines with J gene TRBJ2-7, with D possibly being TRBD1 or TRBD2 (5 bases each). Trimming stripped 3 bases from V and 2 bases from J, with 17 bases between. The CDR3 sequence is 16 residues long. The germline V gene encodes CDR1 PRHDT and CDR2 FYEKMQ (reference sequence). CDR3 in amino acids: CASSLGDVGPTYEQYF. CDR3 nucleotide sequence: TGTGCCAGCAGCTTGGGGGACGTGGGCCCTACCTACGAGCAGTACTTC.